There are many counts of the clone carrying this T cell receptor (beta chain). Its specificity is unknown. The sample belongs to a study of T-cell memory formation after mild COVID-19. Overall study results and limits: Cross-reactive memory apparently joined, as some responding clones appeared in pre-infection memory.

This CDR3 has 15 amino acids. V lost 1 base and J lost 3, with 9 bases in between. Germline-derived CDR1 and CDR2 are SSHAT and FNYEAQ (reference sequence). TCR alpha and TCR beta cDNA libraries with sample barcodes and UMIs came from 5'RACE using constant-segment primers. TCRdb ran MiXCR on the 5' RACE reads and lists one entry per CDR3 protein. The sample carries about 33,000 distinct CDR3 sequences, around a fifth recorded once. The chain recombines TRBV7-7 with TRBJ2-2; no clear D. Sample: PBMCs or a T cell subset sorted from them (not recorded which). The TCR originated in an adult who had mild COVID-19 (a few samples of this study predate the infection). Cell type and time point are not known. CDR3 residues: CASSLDSPYTGELFF. The DNA for the CDR3 is TGTGCCAGCAGCTTAGATAGTCCTTACACCGGGGAGCTGTTTTTT. Complete variable domain (other parts from reference TRBV7-7 and TRBJ2-2): GAGVSQSPRYKVTKRGQDVTLRCDPISSHATLYWYQQALGQGPEFLTYFNYEAQPDKSGLPSDRFSAERPEGSISTLTIQRTEQRDSAMYRCASSLDSPYTGELFFGEGSRLTVL.